This TCR beta chain was sequenced in a study of identical twins. Notes on the study in general: Zero-insertion findings could be partly confounded by invariant cells (MAIT and iNKT cells). Models predicted too little out-of-frame TCR alpha sharing in monozygotic twins. The degree of excess twin sharing was weaker in beta out-of-frame sequences.

TCRdb reprocessed the 5' RACE reads with MiXCR, giving one entry per CDR3 protein. The sample shows approximately 890,000 distinct CDR3 sequences, about 12% of them seen only once. The CDR3 runs to 14 residues. V lost 2 bases, J lost 6 bases, and 7 bases stayed unmatched. Germline CDR1 SGHRS, CDR2 YFSETQ. In this sample, this clonotype turned up many times. As yet, its antigen is unknown. These data also featured in a second study, about yellow fever vaccine responses in identical twins. That paper states: Reportedly, twins showed a vaccine T cell response that looked partly convergent and partly personalized.

The chain uses TRBV5-1 and TRBJ2-7; 8 bases map to TRBD2. Sample: PBMCs. This clonotype originated in a woman aged 18-29 years in good health. The CDR3 spells CASSFGRAWSEQYF. CDR3 bases: TGCGCCAGCAGCTTCGGGAGGGCCTGGAGCGAGCAGTACTTC.